These 22 T cell receptor beta chains came from one sample sequenced in a study of blood T cell repertoires in COVID-19. TCRdb's table, derived via immunoSEQ multiplex PCR, lists solely in-frame clones and lacks some. The table records almost 30,000 clones, roughly 87% of them present only once. The sample was peripheral blood. The receptors derive from a human donor in a cohort sampled during active COVID-19.

The rearrangement uses TRBV4-3 and TRBJ1-2; TRBD1 matches at 9 bases. The CDR3 has 13 residues. Trimming took 3 bases from V and 8 from J; bases not matched to a gene: 4. The germline V gene encodes CDR1 LGHNA and CDR2 YSLEER. CDR3 DNA sequence: TGCGCCAGCAGCCAGGACAGGGGAGGGGGCTACACCTTC. Translated: CASSQDRGGGYTF.

The chain has TRBV19 and TRBJ1-5; 9 bases line up with TRBD1. Trimming at V came to 4 bases and at J to 0 bases, leaving 1 base not matched to a gene. Germline CDR1 reads LNHDA; CDR2 reads SQIVND (reference sequence). This CDR3 is built from 15 residues. This CDR3 is CASSTTGGSNQPQHF. DNA of the CDR3: TGTGCCAGTAGTACGACAGGGGGTAGCAATCAGCCCCAGCATTTT.

The V and J genes are TRBV2 and TRBJ1-2; the D gene is possibly TRBD1 (5 bases). Trimming took off 4 bases at V and 2 bases at J, with 5 bases between the two ends. Looked up from germline, CDR1 is SNHLY and CDR2 is FYNNEI. This CDR3 region has 12 residues. CDR3 in amino acids: CASSGQNYGYTF. The CDR3 DNA reads as TGTGCCAGCAGTGGACAGAACTATGGCTACACCTTC. Supplemented by reference TRBV2 and TRBJ1-2, the full variable domain reads EPEVTQTPSHQVTQMGQEVILRCVPISNHLYFYWYRQILGQKVEFLVSFYNNEISEKSEIFDDQFSVERPDGSNFTLKIRSTKLEDSAMYFCASSGQNYGYTFGSGTRLTVV.

The J gene is TRBJ2-7, the V gene TRBV5-1, with TRBD1 matching over 7 bases. The germline V gene encodes CDR1 SGHRS and CDR2 YFSETQ. V lost 4 bases, J lost 4 bases, and 5 bases stayed unmatched. The CDR3 covers 13 residues. The CDR3 region is CASSTPGGYEQYF. Here the CDR3 DNA reads TGCGCCAGCAGCACCCCAGGGGGATACGAGCAGTACTTC.

Only one count was recorded for this clone. V usage is TRBV2 and J usage is TRBJ2-3, with TRBD1 as a possible D gene (6 bases). V was shortened by 1 base and J by 3 bases, with 11 bases between the two germline ends. The CDR3 contains 15 residues. Germline V gene sequence: CDR1 SNHLY, CDR2 FYNNEI. The CDR3 DNA reads as TGTGCCAGCAGTGAAGGGCAGGGGTTTACAGATACGCAGTATTTT. Translating gives CASSEGQGFTDTQYF.

This chain connects TRBV5-4 to TRBJ2-7, with D tentatively TRBD2 (6 bases). The CDR3 sequence is 15 residues long. V shed 4 bases and J shed 3 bases, with 17 bases lying between them. Germline V gives CDR1 SGHNT, CDR2 YYREEE (reference sequence). This chain's CDR3 is CASSRYRDSDYEQYF. CDR3 nucleotide sequence: TGTGCCAGCAGCAGGTACCGGGACTCCGACTACGAGCAGTACTTC.

V gene TRBV5-1 combines with J gene TRBJ2-5; D unresolved. CDR1 and CDR2 (germline): SGHRS, YFSETQ. This CDR3 comprises 12 residues. With 4 bases removed from V and 3 bases from J, the gap between germline ends came to 7 bases. CDR3 in DNA: TGCGCCAGCAGCCCAACAAAAGAGACCCAGTACTTC. The encoded protein is CASSPTKETQYF.

V gene TRBV9 combines with J gene TRBJ2-5; tentative D call: TRBD1 (5 bases). Germline-derived CDR1 and CDR2 are SGDLS and YYNGEE. Deletions cut 0 bases from V and 5 bases from J, with 8 bases between. This CDR3 has 13 residues. The CDR3 nucleotides are TGTGCCAGCAGCGTAGGGGGCACGGAGACCCAGTACTTC. Translation gives CASSVGGTETQYF.

This rearrangement joins TRBV19 to TRBJ1-1, with D maybe TRBD1 (5 bases). V was shortened by 8 bases and J by 2 bases, with 15 bases between the two germline ends. Germline V gene lookup returns CDR1 LNHDA and CDR2 SQIVND (reference sequence). The length of the CDR3 is 14 residues. CDR3 DNA sequence: TGTGCCAGTGGGGGGGGTGCCAAAAACACTGAAGCTTTCTTT. Its translation: CASGGGAKNTEAFF. Drawing the rest from reference TRBV19 and TRBJ1-1, the complete variable domain is DGGITQSPKYLFRKEGQNVTLSCEQNLNHDAMYWYRQDPGQGLRLIYYSQIVNDFQKGDIAEGYSVSREKKESFPLTVTSAQKNPTAFYLCASGGGAKNTEAFFGQGTRLTVV.

V gene TRBV11-2 combines with J gene TRBJ2-7, with D tentatively TRBD1 (5 bases). CDR3 length: 15 residues. Germline V gene sequence: CDR1 SGHAT, CDR2 FQNNGV. Trimming stripped 2 bases from V and 3 bases from J, with 14 bases between. This CDR3 is CASSLMGRADYEQYF. The CDR3 region has the DNA TGTGCCAGCAGCTTAATGGGCAGGGCGGACTACGAGCAGTACTTC.

In this sample, this clone turned up once. The chain joins TRBV10-3 to TRBJ2-7; the D is unclear. The CDR3 consists of 12 residues. Trimming pared 0 bases from V and 12 bases from J, leaving 12 bases between. CDR1 is ENHRY, CDR2 SYGVKD, per germline. The CDR3 spells CAISESTPARYF. DNA of the CDR3: TGTGCCATCAGTGAGTCGACTCCCGCTCGGTACTTC.

The rearrangement uses TRBV7-8 and TRBJ2-3; D is ambiguous. This CDR3 has 12 amino acids. V shed 4 bases and J shed 0 bases, with 2 bases lying between them. Germline lookup yields CDR1 SGHVS and CDR2 FQNEAQ. The DNA of the CDR3 is TGTGCCAGCAGCTCTAGCACAGATACGCAGTATTTT. As protein: CASSSSTDTQYF.

This rearrangement joins TRBV30 to TRBJ2-7; D ambiguous. The germline V and J ends were trimmed by 1 base and 4 bases, with 8 bases remaining between them. CDR1 is GTSNPN, CDR2 SVGIG, per germline (reference sequence). The length of the CDR3 is 12 residues. CDR3 sequence: CAWSATSYEQYF. CDR3 bases: TGTGCCTGGAGTGCGACAAGTTACGAGCAGTACTTC.

The chain employs TRBV5-6 and TRBJ2-1; D is undetermined. The CDR3 has 16 amino acids. V was cut by 3 bases and J by 10 bases, with 23 bases left in between. Germline CDR1 is SGHDT and CDR2 is YYEEEE. The CDR3 sequence: CASSYTVVEIQTEQFF. CDR3 sequence (DNA): TGTGCCAGCAGCTATACGGTCGTGGAAATACAGACCGAGCAGTTCTTC.

This chain uses TRBV5-1 with TRBJ1-1, with a possible D match to TRBD1 (6 bases). There are 14 residues in the CDR3. CDR1 and CDR2 from the germline V gene are SGHRS and YFSETQ. V was trimmed by 4 bases and J by 4 bases, leaving 14 bases between them. This chain's CDR3 is CASSTQQGGTEAFF. The CDR3 DNA is TGCGCCAGCAGCACGCAACAGGGTGGCACTGAAGCTTTCTTT.

The V gene is TRBV7-2, the J gene TRBJ2-1, with 14 bases lining up with TRBD2. Germline CDR1 is SGHTA and CDR2 is FQGNSA. Losses at the gene ends were 1 base for V and 15 bases for J; bases not matched to a gene: 8. This CDR3 spans 15 amino acids. In nucleotides, the CDR3 is TGTGCCAGCAGCTTAGAATCGACTAGCGGGGGGGCTAGGTTCTTC. Its translation is CASSLESTSGGARFF.

The V gene is TRBV12-5, the J gene TRBJ2-3, with a weak D call TRBD2 (6 bases). This CDR3 has 13 amino acids. V lost 1 base and J 4 bases, leaving 6 bases between the germline ends. In germline, CDR1 is LGHNT, CDR2 FRNRAP. The CDR3 nucleotides are TGTGCTAGTGGTTTGGCGGGGGCAGATACGCAGTATTTT. It codes for CASGLAGADTQYF. The variable domain in full, with the rest retrieved from reference TRBV12-5 and TRBJ2-3, is DARVTQTPRHKVTEMGQEVTMRCQPILGHNTVFWYRQTMMQGLELLAYFRNRAPLDDSGMPKDRFSAEMPDATLATLKIQPSEPRDSAVYFCASGLAGADTQYFGPGTRLTVL.

The rearrangement links TRBV4-3 to TRBJ2-5, with 9 bases fitting TRBD2. Per the germline V gene, CDR1 is LGHNA and CDR2 is YSLEER. Losses at the gene ends were 1 base for V and 5 bases for J; bases not matched to a gene: 5. The CDR3 covers 15 residues. Here the CDR3 reads CASSQVAGGPETQYF. The DNA of the CDR3 is TGCGCCAGCAGCCAAGTGGCGGGGGGGCCTGAGACCCAGTACTTC.

J is TRBJ2-5 and V is TRBV9; 7 nucleotides align to TRBD1. CDR1 is SGDLS and CDR2 is YYNGEE in the germline V gene. The CDR3 totals 14 residues. The V gene end was trimmed by 0 bases and the J gene end by 3 bases; junction bases not matched to a gene: 2. This chain's CDR3 is CASSVAGTEETQYF. CDR3 nucleotides: TGTGCCAGCAGCGTAGCGGGGACAGAAGAGACCCAGTACTTC.

V and J are TRBV28 and TRBJ2-1, with 11 bases identical to TRBD2. Germline V lookup: CDR1 MDHEN, CDR2 SYDVKM. The CDR3 is 19 residues long. V was pared by 3 bases and J by 0 bases, with 10 bases of the junction left unmatched. CDR3 residues: CASSFLWGTSGRSYNEQFF. The CDR3 DNA reads as TGTGCCAGCAGTTTCCTCTGGGGGACTAGCGGTCGCTCCTACAATGAGCAGTTCTTC. The whole variable domain, filled in from reference TRBV28 and TRBJ2-1, reads DVKVTQSSRYLVKRTGEKVFLECVQDMDHENMFWYRQDPGLGLRLIYFSYDVKMKEKGDIPEGYSVSREKKERFSLILESASTNQTSMYLCASSFLWGTSGRSYNEQFFGPGTRLTVL.

This sequence joins TRBV5-8 and TRBJ1-1, with unresolved D. The CDR3 loop spans 11 amino acids. V lost 2 bases and J lost 5, with 4 bases in between. Germline CDR1 is SGHTS and CDR2 is YDEGEE. The CDR3 nucleotides are TGTGCCAGCAGCTTTATGACTGAAGCTTTCTTT. It yields the protein CASSFMTEAFF.

This chain connects TRBV7-2 to TRBJ2-3; 9 nucleotides align to TRBD1. The CDR3 length is 15 residues. V shed 4 bases, J shed 2 bases, and the junction held 4 bases outside the gene matches. Germline CDR1 SGHTA, CDR2 FQGNSA. In DNA form, the CDR3 reads TGTGCCAGCAGCTCAGGACAGGGGCCCACAGATACGCAGTATTTT. This codes for CASSSGQGPTDTQYF.